The following is a TCR beta chain sequence with its context. Its antigen is unknown. The data stem from a study of monozygotic twins with inflammatory bowel disease. Blood samples, whole and unsorted for T cells, yielded the isolated total RNA. Study-wide results and limits: Similarity of repertoires did not differ between concordant and discordant twins, possibly from limited power. Twins with IBD were found to have lower TCRbeta diversity (inverse Simpson) than healthy co-twins.

The template switching step added UMIs that contained a 6-nucleotide sample barcode. TCRdb reprocessed the 5' RACE reads and reports one entry per CDR3 protein, with no DNA. This listing includes approximately 330,000 distinct CDR3 sequences. Germline loops: CDR1 SQVTM, CDR2 ANQGSEA. There are 13 residues in the CDR3. Sequenced sample: blood. V usage is TRBV29-1 and J usage is TRBJ2-7; TCRdb calls TRBD2, which cannot be checked without DNA. The receptor was isolated from a human donor with ulcerative colitis or Crohn's disease, or a healthy co-twin of an affected twin (not recorded which). CDR3: CSVIGDYSYEQYF.